Listed below are T cell receptor beta chains from one sample, sequenced in a study of CD8 T cells in Susac syndrome. A single record per CDR3 protein comes from TCRdb applying MiXCR to the immunoSEQ multiplex PCR reads. The profile covers 400,000 to 550,000 distinct CDR3 sequences, with about 85% appearing a single time and approximately 0.12% taken by the ten largest. Material for sequencing was CD8+ T cells from PBMCs. The receptors here all came from a human donor with multiple sclerosis. Each CDR3 is given with its conserved first and last residue. Fields, in order: V gene, J gene, clone size, CDR3 length, D gene, CDR3 DNA, CDR3 protein. The D gene is left open where the match is weak. The size of a clone is reported for some rows only, either as once, few or many, or as a class for expanded clones.

V: TRBV5-1; J: TRBJ2-7; size: -; length: 12; D: -; DNA: TGCGCCAGCAGCGCGAACTCCTACGAGCAGTACTTC; CDR3: CASSANSYEQYF
V: TRBV18; J: TRBJ2-2; size: few; length: 15; D: -; DNA: TGTGCCAGCTCTCAATCGGGACAGAACACCGGGGAGCTGTTTTTT; CDR3: CASSQSGQNTGELFF
V: TRBV29-1; J: TRBJ2-1; size: -; length: 14; D: -; DNA: TGCAGCGTTGATTTCCAGGGAACCTACAATGAGCAGTTCTTC; CDR3: CSVDFQGTYNEQFF
V: TRBV9; J: TRBJ1-2; size: -; length: 14; D: -; DNA: TGTGCCAGCAGCGTAGGTCAGGGTAAGGATGGCTACACCTTC; CDR3: CASSVGQGKDGYTF
V: TRBV2; J: TRBJ1-4; size: once; length: 16; D: TRBD1; DNA: TGTGCCAGCGAGTCCGGGACAGGGACGGCTAATGAAAAACTGTTTTTT; CDR3: CASESGTGTANEKLFF
V: TRBV11-1; J: TRBJ2-1; size: -; length: 12; D: -; DNA: TGTGCCAGCAGCTTATACCTCAATGAGCAGTTCTTC; CDR3: CASSLYLNEQFF
V: TRBV30; J: TRBJ2-7; size: -; length: 17; D: TRBD2; DNA: TGTGCCTGGAGCGGCGCGGCCGGCGGGGGGCCGGCCTACGAGCAGTACTTC; CDR3: CAWSGAAGGGPAYEQYF
V: TRBV5-1; J: TRBJ2-5; size: -; length: 16; D: TRBD1; DNA: TGCGCCAGCAGCAGCGACAGGGGGCCCTTCCAAGAGACCCAGTACTTC; CDR3: CASSSDRGPFQETQYF
V: TRBV12-3/TRBV12-4; J: TRBJ2-3; size: once; length: 16; D: -; DNA: TGTGCCAGCAGTGATCCCGAAGGACAGCTCACAGATACGCAGTATTTT; CDR3: CASSDPEGQLTDTQYF
V: TRBV7-9; J: TRBJ2-1; size: -; length: 14; D: -; DNA: TGTGCCAGCAGCTTAAACGTCGGGAAAAATGAGCAGTTCTTC; CDR3: CASSLNVGKNEQFF
V: TRBV5-5; J: TRBJ1-1; size: few; length: 15; D: -; DNA: TGTGCCAGCAGTACAAAGGGGGTTGGGGACACTGAAGCTTTCTTT; CDR3: CASSTKGVGDTEAFF
V: TRBV27; J: TRBJ2-1; size: -; length: 15; D: TRBD2; DNA: TGTGCCAGCAGTACCACTCTAGCGGATTACAATGAGCAGTTCTTC; CDR3: CASSTTLADYNEQFF